The entry below describes one TCR beta chain. In the original processing: Amplification of reference gene primers was used by the study to estimate nucleated cell counts. Assay used: immunoSEQ multiplex PCR; TCRdb lists only in-frame clones, some missing. The V and J calls and clone size come from that table; D and trimming were worked out from the DNA. Of 200,000 to 300,000 clones in the sample, roughly 80% were seen once. Germline V gene lookup returns CDR1 LGHNA and CDR2 YSLEER. This CDR3 has 14 amino acids. The trim removed 4 bases at V and 3 bases at J, leaving 4 bases unmatched. This sample is part of a study of blood T cell repertoires in COVID-19. About the research overall: Samples came from the United States, Italy and Spain, spanning acute and convalescent COVID-19.

The sample was peripheral blood. This chain joins TRBV4-3 and TRBJ2-7; 9 bases agree with TRBD1. The sequence was obtained from a woman between 18 and 29 years old with acute or convalescent COVID-19. CDR3 coding DNA: TGCGCCAGCAGCCCACGGACAGGGGACTACGAGCAGTACTTC. Residues: CASSPRTGDYEQYF.